What follows are 8 T cell receptor beta chains derived from one specimen sequenced in a study of beta chain features in type 1 diabetes. The sequenced template was cDNA made from the entire isolated RNA. The data were produced by immunoSEQ multiplex PCR, yet TCRdb's version contains in-frame clones alone and is incomplete. The repertoire holds some 150,000 clones, 8% to 13% seen once, with under 1.5% in the top ten. Sequenced input: naive CD4+ T cells from blood. All receptors derive from a man between 18 and 35 years old in good health.

This chain links TRBV6-4 with TRBJ2-1; 8 nucleotides line up with TRBD2. J gave up 6 bases and V 0 bases, and 13 bases lay outside the gene matches. CDR3 length equals 18 residues. Germline V CDR1 and CDR2: MRHNA, SNTAGT. In DNA form, the CDR3 reads TGTGCCAGCAGTGACTCGCGGGGGGCGAGTACGATTCCCAATGAGCAGTTCTTC. Its translation is CASSDSRGASTIPNEQFF.

This clone has at least ten counts. CDR3 coding DNA: TGTGCCAGCAGCACCAGGGGAGGCTACACCTTC. Its translation: CASSTRGGYTF. The chain joins TRBV9 to TRBJ1-2, with a tentative D call TRBD1 (6 bases). The CDR3 runs 11 residues. V lost 4 bases, J lost 8 bases, and 9 bases lay in between. Germline V gene sequence: CDR1 SGDLS, CDR2 YYNGEE.

The chain carries TRBV28 and TRBJ1-2; possible D gene TRBD1, 5 bases. The CDR3 loop spans 14 amino acids. Germline V CDR1 and CDR2: MDHEN, SYDVKM. The ends were cut back, 2 bases at V and 4 bases at J, with 11 bases in the middle. This CDR3 is CASSLGSGPYGYTF. The CDR3 coding sequence is TGTGCCAGCAGTTTAGGTTCAGGGCCCTATGGCTACACCTTC.

The V and J genes are TRBV7-2 and TRBJ2-3; TRBD2 agrees at 8 bases. The V segment lost 7 bases and the J segment 4 bases; nucleotides outside the gene matches: 4. Germline V gene sequence: CDR1 SGHTA, CDR2 FQGNSA. CDR3 length equals 13 residues. The CDR3: CASTRGGADTQYF. The CDR3, as DNA: TGTGCCAGCACTCGGGGGGGAGCAGATACGCAGTATTTT.

This clone was seen a handful of times. V and J are TRBV6-5 and TRBJ1-5; perhaps TRBD1 as D (6 bases). The germline V gene encodes CDR1 MNHEY and CDR2 SVGAGI. The CDR3 is 13 residues long. V shed 7 bases and J shed 7 bases, with 14 bases lying between them. The chain's CDR3 is CASKNREGQPQHF. CDR3 nucleotide sequence: TGTGCCAGCAAGAACAGGGAAGGACAGCCCCAGCATTTT.

The chain joins TRBV30 to TRBJ2-7; D is unresolved. CDR3 size: 10 residues. Trimming removed 2 bases at V and 7 bases at J, with 6 bases between. Germline CDR1 reads GTSNPN; CDR2 reads SVGIG (reference sequence). The CDR3 region is CAWSNGEQYF. For the CDR3, the DNA is TGTGCCTGGAGTAACGGGGAGCAGTACTTC.

This clone was picked up a small number of times. The chain couples TRBV9 to TRBJ2-7; the match to TRBD1 covers 9 bases. Germline CDR1 reads SGDLS; CDR2 reads YYNGEE. V was pared by 0 bases and J by 0 bases, with 7 bases of the junction left unmatched. The CDR3 sequence is 17 residues long. Here the CDR3 reads CASSVDGTGFASYEQYF. CDR3 bases: TGTGCCAGCAGCGTAGACGGGACAGGGTTCGCCTCCTACGAGCAGTACTTC.

V and J are TRBV9 and TRBJ2-3; D perhaps matches TRBD1 (5 bases). This CDR3 comprises 17 residues. The V end lost 3 bases, the J end lost 0 bases, and 17 bases lay between the germline ends. Germline loops: CDR1 SGDLS, CDR2 YYNGEE. CDR3 amino acids: CASSAARRASSTDTQYF. For the CDR3, the DNA is TGTGCCAGCAGCGCAGCCCGCAGGGCATCCAGCACAGATACGCAGTATTTT.